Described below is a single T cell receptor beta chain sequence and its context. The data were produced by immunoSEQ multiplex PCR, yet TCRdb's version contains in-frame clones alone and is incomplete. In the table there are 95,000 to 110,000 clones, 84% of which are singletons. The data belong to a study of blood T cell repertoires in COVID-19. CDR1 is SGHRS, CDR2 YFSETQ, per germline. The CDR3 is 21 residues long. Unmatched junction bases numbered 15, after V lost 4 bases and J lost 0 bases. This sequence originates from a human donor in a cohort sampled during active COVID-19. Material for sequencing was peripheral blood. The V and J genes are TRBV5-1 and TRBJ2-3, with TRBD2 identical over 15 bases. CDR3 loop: CASSPVPPGLAGGTSTDTQYF. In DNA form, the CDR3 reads TGCGCCAGCAGCCCGGTCCCGCCGGGACTAGCGGGGGGAACTAGCACAGATACGCAGTATTTT.